This T cell receptor beta chain emerged from a study of blood T cell repertoires in COVID-19. About the study: Collection of acute and convalescent COVID-19 samples took place in the United States, Italy and Spain.

This CDR3 region has 18 residues. Losses at the gene ends were 2 bases for V and 0 bases for J; bases not matched to a gene: 8. The germline V gene has CDR1 ENHRY and CDR2 SYGVKD. In the original analysis: Amplified reference gene primers provided the basis for estimating nucleated cell counts. Measured with immunoSEQ multiplex PCR; TCRdb has only the in-frame clones, and not every one. Clone size and the V and J calls come from that table; the DNA yielded D and trimming. This table holds tens of thousands of clones, about nine tenths found once. Specimen: peripheral blood. J is TRBJ2-7 and V is TRBV10-3; 12 nucleotides align to TRBD2. This clonotype was obtained from a man in his forties or fifties with active COVID-19. CDR3: CAISEPTSGSPSSYEQYF. The CDR3 DNA is TGTGCCATCAGTGAGCCGACTAGCGGGAGCCCGAGCTCCTACGAGCAGTACTTC.